The rows below give T cell receptor beta chains drawn from one sample of a study of T cells in Graves' hyperthyroidism and ophthalmopathy. Each CDR3 protein gets one entry after TCRdb re-called the multiplex PCR reads with MiXCR. The sample lists about 640,000 distinct CDR3 sequences; around 20% were seen once. Sequencing used blood. The origin of the receptors is a man younger than 45 with Graves' ophthalmopathy. Each CDR3 is given with its conserved first and last residue. The D gene is left open where the match is weak. Size is stated for part of the rows, as once, few or many counts, or as a class when the clone is expanded.

CDR3aa	CDR3nt	abundance	j_gene	d_gene	v_gene
CASSLWQGVYEQYF	TGTGCCAGCAGCTTGTGGCAGGGCGTCTACGAGCAGTACTTC	-	TRBJ2-7	-	TRBV5-5
CASSVGGSGRSEQYF	TGTGCCAGCAGCGTAGGCGGTAGCGGGAGATCCGAGCAGTACTTC	few	TRBJ2-7	TRBD2	TRBV9
CASSEPTASYEQYF	TGCGCCAGCAGTGAGCCGACCGCGTCCTACGAGCAGTACTTC	-	TRBJ2-7	-	TRBV10-2
CASSVTTGVNEQFF	TGTGCCAGCAGCGTAACGACAGGGGTCAATGAGCAGTTCTTC	few	TRBJ2-1	TRBD1	TRBV9
CAWSRQTDTQYF	TGTGCCTGGAGCCGACAGACAGATACGCAGTATTTT	many	TRBJ2-3	-	TRBV30
CASSIAPSGYNEQFF	TGTGCTAGCAGCATAGCCCCTAGCGGGTACAATGAGCAGTTCTTC	-	TRBJ2-1	TRBD2	TRBV7-7
CATSDPGSGSMDTQYF	TGTGCCACCAGTGACCCCGGGAGCGGGAGTATGGATACGCAGTATTTT	few	TRBJ2-3	TRBD2	TRBV24-1
CASSVDGTRFQPQHF	TGTGCCAGCAGCGTAGATGGAACCCGATTTCAGCCCCAGCATTTT	many	TRBJ1-5	-	TRBV9
CASSQDGNSPTQYF	TGCGCCAGCAGCCAAGATGGCAACAGTCCTACGCAGTATTTT	-	TRBJ2-3	-	TRBV4-3
CASSSRQGDFTEAFF	TGTGCCAGCAGCAGCAGACAGGGGGACTTCACTGAAGCTTTCTTT	few	TRBJ1-1	TRBD1	TRBV7-9
CASSPKTTGSYEQYF	TGTGCCAGCTCACCAAAAACGACGGGGTCCTACGAGCAGTACTTC	many	TRBJ2-7	-	TRBV18
CASSPAPGQSYTF	TGTGCCAGCAGTCCCGCGCCGGGACAGAGCTACACCTTC	few	TRBJ1-2	TRBD1	TRBV6-1
CSVEREYNEQFF	TGCAGCGTTGAGCGGGAGTATAATGAGCAGTTCTTC	-	TRBJ2-1	TRBD2	TRBV29-1
CASSLWAPVQGVINYGYTF	TGTGCCAGCAGTTTATGGGCCCCGGTACAGGGGGTTATAAACTATGGCTACACCTTC	many	TRBJ1-2	TRBD1	TRBV28
CASRGTGVSNQPQHF	TGTGCCAGCAGGGGTACAGGGGTCAGCAATCAGCCCCAGCATTTT	many	TRBJ1-5	TRBD1	TRBV6-1
CASSLIFEIGLRTDTQYF	TGTGCCAGCAGTTTGATATTCGAAATTGGACTGCGCACAGATACGCAGTATTTT	-	TRBJ2-3	-	TRBV6-7
CASSSRDRANVLTF	TGTGCCAGCAGTTCGCGAGACAGGGCCAACGTCCTGACTTTC	-	TRBJ2-6	-	TRBV12-3/TRBV12-4
CASSPGTSGSGRYYEQYF	TGTGCCAGCAGCCCCGGGACTAGCGGGAGCGGGAGGTACTACGAGCAGTACTTC	-	TRBJ2-7	TRBD2	TRBV13
CSAAGHRIDNEQFF	TGCAGTGCCGCCGGGCACAGGATCGACAATGAGCAGTTCTTC	-	TRBJ2-1	-	TRBV20-1
CSARDTAQGRNTEAFF	TGCAGTGCTAGAGATACAGCTCAGGGGCGGAACACTGAAGCTTTCTTT	-	TRBJ1-1	-	TRBV20-1
CASSPVGAGVTDTQYF	TGTGCCAGCAGCCCCGTAGGAGCGGGAGTCACAGATACGCAGTATTTT	-	TRBJ2-3	TRBD2	TRBV7-2
CASSQSYGYEQYF	TGCGCCAGCAGTCAGTCTTACGGCTACGAGCAGTACTTC	-	TRBJ2-7	-	TRBV10-2
CAIRVDSSNYGYTF	TGTGCCATCAGGGTCGATTCTTCTAACTATGGCTACACCTTC	few	TRBJ1-2	-	TRBV10-3
CASSLVRTSVRDEQFF	TGTGCCAGCAGCTTAGTAAGGACTAGCGTTAGGGATGAGCAGTTCTTC	few	TRBJ2-1	TRBD2	TRBV11-2
CASSVGDDTQYF	TGTGCCAGCAGCGTTGGCGACGATACGCAGTATTTT	-	TRBJ2-3	-	TRBV9
CASSIGTIVGRAATYNEQFF	TGTGCCAGTAGTATAGGTACAATTGTCGGGAGGGCAGCAACCTACAATGAGCAGTTCTTC	few	TRBJ2-1	TRBD2	TRBV19
CASRTTGAAYSNQPQHF	TGTGCCAGCAGAACCACAGGGGCGGCATATAGCAATCAGCCCCAGCATTTT	-	TRBJ1-5	TRBD1	TRBV28
CASKGVTYEQYF	TGTGCCAGCAAAGGGGTCACCTACGAGCAGTACTTC	many	TRBJ2-7	-	TRBV28
CASGVYSYEQYF	TGTGCCAGCGGCGTCTACTCCTACGAGCAGTACTTC	-	TRBJ2-7	-	TRBV2
CSAGLDLSNEQFF	TGCAGCGCTGGACTGGACCTTTCCAATGAGCAGTTCTTC	-	TRBJ2-1	-	TRBV29-1
CASSWRMSGAGPQFF	TGTGCCAGCAGCTGGCGTATGAGCGGAGCAGGCCCGCAGTTCTTC	few	TRBJ2-1	-	TRBV5-6
CASSQSTANTEAFF	TGTGCCAGCAGCCAGTCGACAGCAAACACTGAAGCTTTCTTT	many	TRBJ1-1	-	TRBV3-1
CASSQVTTTYEQYF	TGCGCCAGCAGCCAAGTAACTACGACCTACGAGCAGTACTTC	few	TRBJ2-7	-	TRBV4-3
CASSLGIQGFAYEQYF	TGTGCCAGCAGCTTAGGGATACAGGGTTTCGCCTACGAGCAGTACTTC	-	TRBJ2-7	-	TRBV11-2
CASSKLPPETQYF	TGTGCCAGCAGCAAGCTCCCCCCTGAGACCCAGTACTTC	many	TRBJ2-5	-	TRBV2
CASSRPQGRYEQFF	TGTGCCAGCTCACGACCACAGGGAAGATATGAGCAGTTCTTC	few	TRBJ2-1	-	TRBV18
CASRDLAGVMSYEQYF	TGTGCCAGCAGGGATCTAGCGGGAGTTATGTCCTACGAGCAGTACTTC	-	TRBJ2-7	TRBD2	TRBV6-1
CAFIVGKLGLTNEKLFF	TGTGCCTTCATCGTCGGGAAGTTGGGGCTAACTAATGAAAAACTGTTTTTT	-	TRBJ1-4	-	TRBV30
CASKTGTYTEAFF	TGTGCCAGCAAGACAGGGACATACACTGAAGCTTTCTTT	-	TRBJ1-1	TRBD1	TRBV6-2/TRBV6-3
CASSQVGQVSREQYF	TGCGCCAGCAGCCAAGTCGGACAGGTTTCGAGGGAGCAGTACTTC	-	TRBJ2-7	TRBD1	TRBV4-1
CASSEGLVQSEQFF	TGTGCCAGCAGTGAAGGCCTAGTACAAAGCGAGCAGTTCTTC	many	TRBJ2-1	-	TRBV2
CATSDWKTQYF	TGTGCCACCAGTGATTGGAAGACCCAGTACTTC	-	TRBJ2-5	-	TRBV24-1
CASSLFTGDVSYEQYF	TGTGCCAGCAGTTTATTCACGGGGGATGTCTCCTACGAGCAGTACTTC	many	TRBJ2-7	-	TRBV28
CASSPRGSYQPQHF	TGTGCCAGCAGCCCACGGGGCAGCTACCAGCCCCAGCATTTT	-	TRBJ1-5	-	TRBV28
CASSVEGGSLQGETQYF	TGTGCCAGCAGCGTAGAGGGCGGGAGCCTTCAGGGAGAGACCCAGTACTTC	few	TRBJ2-5	TRBD2	TRBV9